The clone carrying this TCR beta chain has just a few counts. Its specificity is not known. The sample is drawn from a study of beta chain features in type 1 diabetes. Regarding the study as a whole: PCR might favor shorter templates, but any such skew would affect patients and controls equally.

The sequenced template was cDNA made from the entire isolated RNA. Sequenced by immunoSEQ multiplex PCR; TCRdb stores in-frame clones only, minus some. The sample consists of about 250,000 clones, roughly 15% of them appearing once. The CDR3 consists of 15 residues. Germline values: CDR1 MNHNY, CDR2 SVGAGI (reference sequence). V gave up 5 bases and J gave up 0 bases, with 13 bases separating them. The source is a woman in her 40s in good health. The chain uses TRBV6-6 and TRBJ1-1; weak D call: TRBD1 (5 bases). The specimen sequenced was naive CD4+ T cells from blood. The CDR3 DNA reads as TGTGCCAGCAGTGGGGCGACCGTCTTGAACACTGAAGCTTTCTTT. Amino acid sequence: CASSGATVLNTEAFF.